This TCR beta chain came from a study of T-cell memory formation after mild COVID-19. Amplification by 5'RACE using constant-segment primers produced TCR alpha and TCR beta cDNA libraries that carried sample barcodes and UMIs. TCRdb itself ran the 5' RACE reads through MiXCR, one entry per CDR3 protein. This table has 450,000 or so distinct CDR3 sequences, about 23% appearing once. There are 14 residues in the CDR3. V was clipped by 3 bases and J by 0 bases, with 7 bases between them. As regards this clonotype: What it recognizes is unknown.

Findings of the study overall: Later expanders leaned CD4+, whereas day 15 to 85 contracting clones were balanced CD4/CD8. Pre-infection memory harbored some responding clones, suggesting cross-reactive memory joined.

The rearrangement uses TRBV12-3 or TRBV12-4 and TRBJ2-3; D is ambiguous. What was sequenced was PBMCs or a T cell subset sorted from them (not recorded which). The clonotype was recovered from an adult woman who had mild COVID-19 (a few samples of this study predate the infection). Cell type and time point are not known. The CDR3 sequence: CASSLFVSTDTQYF. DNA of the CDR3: TGTGCCAGCAGTTTGTTCGTGAGCACAGATACGCAGTATTTT.